What follows are 32 T cell receptor beta chains derived from one specimen sequenced in a study of blood T cell repertoires in COVID-19. Using immunoSEQ multiplex PCR, the repertoire was profiled, and TCRdb retains in-frame clones only, with some absent. The repertoire holds fewer than 500,000 clones, with 85% to 90% as singletons. The sample comprised peripheral blood. The receptors stem from a man aged 18-30 years with COVID-19, enrolled during active disease.

V and J are TRBV27 and TRBJ2-7; D is unclear. Germline values: CDR1 MNHEY, CDR2 SMNVEV (reference sequence). Trimming stripped 6 bases from V and 7 bases from J, with 16 bases between. CDR3 length equals 13 residues. CDR3: CASSNAPRREQYF. The CDR3 DNA sequence: TGTGCCAGCAGCAATGCCCCCCGTCGGGAGCAGTACTTC.

This rearrangement joins TRBV5-1 to TRBJ2-5; 10 bases agree with TRBD2. The CDR3 has 16 residues. Per the germline V gene, CDR1 is SGHRS and CDR2 is YFSETQ. Germline trimming cut 4 bases from V and 1 base from J; bases unmatched to any gene: 7. The CDR3 coding sequence is TGCGCCAGCAGCAGTCTAGCGGGGGCCGGCCAAGAGACCCAGTACTTC. As protein: CASSSLAGAGQETQYF.

J is TRBJ2-7 and V is TRBV27; 11 nucleotides align to TRBD2. The CDR3 sequence is 16 residues long. Unmatched junction bases numbered 11, after V lost 5 bases and J lost 5 bases. Germline V lookup: CDR1 MNHEY, CDR2 SMNVEV (reference sequence). CDR3 sequence: CASSLLLAGGPNEQYF. The CDR3 DNA follows: TGTGCCAGCAGTCTATTATTAGCGGGAGGGCCAAACGAGCAGTACTTC.

This clone was seen a few times. The rearrangement joins TRBV6-5 to TRBJ2-7; 8 bases are shared with TRBD1. CDR1 is MNHEY and CDR2 is SVGAGI in the germline V gene. CDR3 length: 13 residues. V lost 8 bases and J lost 4; bases outside the gene matches: 7. The CDR3 reads CASGWTGSYEQYF. In nucleotides, the CDR3 is TGTGCCAGCGGTTGGACAGGGAGTTACGAGCAGTACTTC.

This clone was counted once. The CDR3 reads CATASSGSVYEQFF. The CDR3 nucleotides are TGCGCCACCGCGTCTAGCGGGAGTGTCTATGAGCAGTTCTTC. The chain combines TRBV10-1 with TRBJ2-1, with TRBD2 matching over 10 bases. V lost 10 bases, J lost 8 bases, and 11 bases stayed unmatched. This CDR3 is built from 14 residues. CDR1 is WNHNN, CDR2 SYGVQD, per germline (reference sequence).

The rearrangement joins TRBV5-1 to TRBJ1-3; D is perhaps TRBD1 (5 bases). This CDR3 contains 13 residues. Germline CDR1 SGHRS, CDR2 YFSETQ. The germline V and J ends were trimmed by 6 bases and 4 bases, with 11 bases remaining between them. In nucleotides, the CDR3 is TGCGCCAGCACACAGGATCCCGGAAACACCATATATTTT. As protein: CASTQDPGNTIYF.

The V call is TRBV5-1, the J call TRBJ2-1; tentatively, D is TRBD2 (5 bases). Germline V lookup: CDR1 SGHRS, CDR2 YFSETQ. Trimming removed 7 bases at V and 4 bases at J, with 21 bases between. The CDR3 covers 16 residues. For the CDR3, the DNA is TGCGCCAGCGGATTAACCGGGATGCTCACGTACAATGAGCAGTTCTTC. It codes for CASGLTGMLTYNEQFF.

V usage is TRBV7-9 and J usage is TRBJ2-3, with D perhaps TRBD2 (6 bases). V lost 5 bases, J lost 1 base, and 16 bases lay in between. Germline CDR1 reads SEHNR; CDR2 reads FQNEAQ (reference sequence). This CDR3 spans 16 amino acids. For the CDR3, the DNA is TGTGCCAGCAGCACACCTTCTAGCGACGGCACAGATACGCAGTATTTT. This sequence encodes CASSTPSSDGTDTQYF.

This clone has just a few counts. The J gene is TRBJ1-2, the V gene TRBV6-5; a weak D match, TRBD1 (5 bases). Germline-derived CDR1 and CDR2 are MNHEY and SVGAGI. Trimming removed 3 bases from V and 7 bases from J, with 21 bases in between. This CDR3 contains 16 residues. CDR3 region: CASSYAFGSGKSGYTF. Here the CDR3 DNA reads TGTGCCAGCAGTTATGCGTTTGGGTCAGGGAAGTCTGGCTACACCTTC.

CDR3 amino acids: CASSLLSGGPGELFF. CDR3 bases: TGCGCCAGCAGCTTGTTGTCAGGAGGACCCGGGGAGCTGTTTTTT. The chain links TRBV5-1 to TRBJ2-2; TRBD2 is a possible D gene (5 bases). The V and J ends lost 1 base and 6 bases respectively, with 13 bases between them. Germline V gene sequence: CDR1 SGHRS, CDR2 YFSETQ. The CDR3 is 15 amino acids.

CDR3 nucleotide sequence: TGTGCCAGCAGCCCGGCGCGACAGGTGGGGTACGAGCAGTACTTC. Its translation is CASSPARQVGYEQYF. The rearrangement uses TRBV7-9 and TRBJ2-7, with D maybe TRBD1 (6 bases). V lost 5 bases and J 4 bases, leaving 18 bases between the germline ends. The CDR3 is 15 residues long. Germline loops: CDR1 SEHNR, CDR2 FQNEAQ (reference sequence).

The chain recombines TRBV7-2 with TRBJ2-1, with D possibly matching TRBD2 (6 bases). V was trimmed by 2 bases and J by 2 bases, leaving 13 bases between them. This CDR3 contains 16 residues. Per the germline V gene, CDR1 is SGHTA and CDR2 is FQGNSA. In nucleotides, the CDR3 is TGTGCCAGCAGCTTAAGCCCAGCGGGTACCTACAATGAGCAGTTCTTC. Protein sequence: CASSLSPAGTYNEQFF. The whole variable domain, remainder taken from reference TRBV7-2 and TRBJ2-1, is GAGVSQSPSNKVTEKGKDVELRCDPISGHTALYWYRQSLGQGLEFLIYFQGNSAPDKSGLPSDRFSAERTGGSVSTLTIQRTQQEDSAVYLCASSLSPAGTYNEQFFGPGTRLTVL.

The chain has TRBV4-2 and TRBJ2-3, with 8 positions matching TRBD2. The CDR3 runs to 15 residues. In germline, CDR1 is LGHNA, CDR2 YNFKEQ. After removal of 4 bases from V and 6 bases from J, the junction contained 9 bases not matched to a gene. CDR3 region: CASSPRREGQDTQYF. The CDR3 region has the DNA TGTGCCAGCAGCCCCCGACGGGAGGGCCAGGATACGCAGTATTTT.

The chain recombines TRBV30 with TRBJ1-5; perhaps TRBD1 as D (6 bases). Germline V CDR1 and CDR2: GTSNPN, SVGIG (reference sequence). Trimming left V 8 bases short and J 8 bases short, with 22 bases between. The CDR3 sequence is 14 residues long. CDR3 sequence: CAPRPGGRTEPQHF. CDR3 nucleotides: TGTGCCCCAAGACCCGGGGGGCGAACGGAGCCCCAGCATTTT.

The V and J genes are TRBV7-9 and TRBJ2-1, with D possibly being TRBD1 (6 bases). V was pared by 2 bases and J by 1 base, with 12 bases between. The CDR3 length is 16 residues. Germline-derived CDR1 and CDR2 are SEHNR and FQNEAQ (reference sequence). The CDR3 DNA reads TGTGCCAGCAGCTTATCTGGGGGCGGGTCCTACAATGAGCAGTTCTTC. This codes for CASSLSGGGSYNEQFF. Supplemented by reference TRBV7-9 and TRBJ2-1, the full variable domain reads DTGVSQNPRHKITKRGQNVTFRCDPISEHNRLYWYRQTLGQGPEFLTYFQNEAQLEKSRLLSDRFSAERPKGSFSTLEIQRTEQGDSAMYLCASSLSGGGSYNEQFFGPGTRLTVL.

The genes are TRBV4-1 and TRBJ2-5; the D gene is possibly TRBD1 (6 bases). The V end was cut by 8 bases, the J end by 1 base, with 20 bases between. Germline CDR1 and CDR2: MGHRA and YSYEKL. CDR3 length: 16 amino acids. CDR3 nucleotide sequence: TGCGCCAGCGCCTCCCGGCTGCAGGGGACCCAAGAGACCCAGTACTTC. It yields the protein CASASRLQGTQETQYF.

The chain combines TRBV19 with TRBJ1-3; 8 bases agree with TRBD1. V lost 6 bases, J lost 3 bases, and 4 bases stayed unmatched. The CDR3 consists of 14 residues. CDR1 and CDR2 from the germline V gene are LNHDA and SQIVND (reference sequence). In nucleotides, the CDR3 is TGTGCCAGTAGCACAGGGGGTGGTGGAAACACCATATATTTT. Translated, it gives CASSTGGGGNTIYF.

CDR3: CASSFRGGYTF. The CDR3 DNA is TGTGCCAGCAGTTTTAGGGGTGGCTACACCTTC. The gene calls are TRBV12-3 or TRBV12-4 and TRBJ1-2; TRBD1 is a possible D gene (5 bases). V lost 3 bases and J lost 7, with 6 bases in between. This CDR3 is built from 11 residues.

This chain connects TRBV6-2 or TRBV6-3 to TRBJ2-1; 12 bases agree with TRBD2. Germline V lookup: CDR1 MNHEY, CDR2 SVGEGT. V dropped 3 bases and J dropped 10; count of bases not matched to a gene: 10. This CDR3 is built from 16 residues. The CDR3 DNA reads TGTGCCAGCAGTTATTGGTCTAGCGGGGGGGGAGGCGAGCAGTTCTTC. This codes for CASSYWSSGGGGEQFF.

This chain links TRBV6-4 with TRBJ2-3, with TRBD2 matching over 8 bases. This CDR3 is built from 14 residues. Germline assignment: CDR1 MRHNA and CDR2 SNTAGT. After removal of 2 bases from V and 4 bases from J, the junction contained 2 bases not matched to a gene. The CDR3 DNA reads TGTGCCAGCAGTGACCTAGCGGGCCCAGATACGCAGTATTTT. Protein product: CASSDLAGPDTQYF.

CDR3 in amino acids: CASSQTWGLTGELFF. As DNA, the CDR3 is TGTGCCAGCAGCCAAACTTGGGGACTTACCGGGGAGCTGTTTTTT. The rearrangement uses TRBV14 and TRBJ2-2, with D perhaps TRBD2 (6 bases). Trimming left V 2 bases short and J 5 bases short, with 12 bases between. Germline lookup yields CDR1 SGHDN and CDR2 FVKESK. The length of the CDR3 is 15 residues. Filled out from reference TRBV14 and TRBJ2-2, the complete variable domain reads EAGVTQFPSHSVIEKGQTVTLRCDPISGHDNLYWYRRVMGKEIKFLLHFVKESKQDESGMPNNRFLAERTGGTYSTLKVQPAELEDSGVYFCASSQTWGLTGELFFGEGSRLTVL.

This rearrangement joins TRBV12-3 or TRBV12-4 to TRBJ1-2; D not certain. Trimming cost V 6 bases and J 6 bases, with 14 bases left between them. The CDR3 extends over 13 amino acids. This CDR3 is CASRYSNGNGYTF. DNA for the CDR3: TGTGCCAGCAGATATAGTAACGGGAATGGCTACACCTTC.

The chain has TRBV12-2 and TRBJ2-2; no check of the table's D call, TRBD2, against the DNA was made. TRBV12-2 is a pseudogene. The CDR3 contains 16 residues. CDR3: CASRPESGVDTGELFF. The CDR3 DNA reads as TGTGCAAGTCGGCCAGAAAGCGGGGTAGACACCGGGGAGCTGTTTTTT.

The V call is TRBV10-3, the J call TRBJ1-2; no clear D gene. This CDR3 has 12 residues. Germline CDR1 ENHRY, CDR2 SYGVKD. The V end lost 2 bases, the J end lost 5 bases, and 6 bases lay between the germline ends. The CDR3 coding sequence is TGTGCCATCAGTGAGGAGGCTTATGGCTACACCTTC. This translates into CAISEEAYGYTF.

This clone was counted a single time. V usage is TRBV24-1 and J usage is TRBJ2-7, with 7 nucleotides matching TRBD2. Trimming at V came to 8 bases and at J to 4 bases, leaving 7 bases not matched to a gene. Germline assignment: CDR1 KGHDR and CDR2 SFDVKD. The CDR3 extends over 13 amino acids. For the CDR3, the DNA is TGTGCCACCAAGGCGGGAGATAGTTACGAGCAGTACTTC. Its protein product is CATKAGDSYEQYF.

The gene calls are TRBV3-1 (or the pseudogene TRBV3-2) and TRBJ2-6, with D tentatively TRBD2 (7 bases). The V and J ends lost 3 bases and 0 bases respectively, with 15 bases between them. Germline-derived CDR1 and CDR2 are LGHDT and YNNKEL (reference sequence). The CDR3 spans 18 residues. This CDR3 is CASSQFPGGSSGANVLTF. CDR3 nucleotide sequence: TGTGCCAGCAGCCAGTTTCCGGGGGGCTCCTCTGGGGCCAACGTCCTGACTTTC.

The chain carries TRBV2 and TRBJ1-5; 9 bases line up with TRBD1. CDR1 SNHLY and CDR2 FYNNEI come from the germline V gene. CDR3 length equals 22 residues. J lost 0 bases, V lost 4 bases, and 22 bases had no gene match. CDR3 bases: TGTGCCAGCAGTGCGGCTATGTACAGGGGGCCGAAGCCAGACTATAGCAATCAGCCCCAGCATTTT. Protein: CASSAAMYRGPKPDYSNQPQHF. The entire variable domain, with the rest obtained from reference TRBV2 and TRBJ1-5, is as follows: EPEVTQTPSHQVTQMGQEVILRCVPISNHLYFYWYRQILGQKVEFLVSFYNNEISEKSEIFDDQFSVERPDGSNFTLKIRSTKLEDSAMYFCASSAAMYRGPKPDYSNQPQHFGDGTRLSIL.

J is TRBJ2-2 and V is TRBV7-7; D remains ambiguous. CDR3 length: 15 amino acids. The ends were cut back, 4 bases at V and 0 bases at J, with 9 bases in the middle. Germline V gene lookup returns CDR1 SSHAT and CDR2 FNYEAQ (reference sequence). The CDR3 loop reads CASSSALANTGELFF. The CDR3, as DNA: TGTGCCAGCAGCTCGGCTCTAGCGAACACCGGGGAGCTGTTTTTT.

The gene calls are TRBV29-1 and TRBJ2-3, with 7 positions matching TRBD2. Trimming at V came to 6 bases and at J to 4 bases, leaving 4 bases not matched to a gene. CDR1 is SQVTM, CDR2 ANQGSEA, per germline. This CDR3 spans 12 amino acids. CDR3 coding DNA: TGCAGCGTCGTGACTAGCTCAGATACGCAGTATTTT. It translates to CSVVTSSDTQYF.

J is TRBJ1-5 and V is TRBV19, with 8 bases aligning to TRBD1. This CDR3 is built from 15 residues. Germline loops: CDR1 LNHDA, CDR2 SQIVND (reference sequence). Trimming cost V 2 bases and J 9 bases; bases outside gene matches: 9. Here the CDR3 reads CASSIRQDRVWPQHF. CDR3 nucleotide sequence: TGTGCCAGTAGTATAAGGCAGGACAGGGTTTGGCCCCAGCATTTT.

V is TRBV7-9 and J is TRBJ2-5; 8 positions agree with TRBD1. This CDR3 has 16 residues. Germline CDR1 SEHNR, CDR2 FQNEAQ (reference sequence). J lost 5 bases, V lost 2 bases, and 10 bases had no gene match. The CDR3 nucleotides read TGTGCCAGCAGCTTAACGGGACAGGCAGGCCGGGAGACCCAGTACTTC. It encodes CASSLTGQAGRETQYF.

This clone was counted once. The genes are TRBV5-6 and TRBJ2-7; possible D gene TRBD1, 6 bases. From germline, CDR1 is SGHDT and CDR2 YYEEEE. The length of the CDR3 is 15 residues. Deletions cut 7 bases from V and 6 bases from J, with 23 bases between. CDR3 in amino acids: CASEVWGLKGFEQYF. CDR3 coding DNA: TGTGCCAGCGAGGTGTGGGGGCTAAAGGGTTTCGAGCAGTACTTC.